These 17 T cell receptor beta chains came from one sample sequenced in a study of blood T cell repertoires in COVID-19. Profiling relied on immunoSEQ multiplex PCR, and the TCRdb table lists in-frame clones only, not all of them. The sample has 150,000 to 250,000 clones; around four fifths are singletons. The specimen sequenced was PBMCs or T cells enriched from blood (not recorded which). These receptors all come from a man aged 35 to 55 who had recovered from COVID-19.

The chain couples TRBV19 to TRBJ2-3; 12 bases align to TRBD1. The germline V gene encodes CDR1 LNHDA and CDR2 SQIVND (reference sequence). The CDR3 has 15 amino acids. The trim removed 5 bases at V and 5 bases at J, leaving 5 bases unmatched. In DNA, the CDR3 is TGTGCCAGTAGTTATGGGGACAGGGGGCTAGATACGCAGTATTTT. This sequence encodes CASSYGDRGLDTQYF. Drawing the rest from reference TRBV19 and TRBJ2-3, the complete variable domain is DGGITQSPKYLFRKEGQNVTLSCEQNLNHDAMYWYRQDPGQGLRLIYYSQIVNDFQKGDIAEGYSVSREKKESFPLTVTSAQKNPTAFYLCASSYGDRGLDTQYFGPGTRLTVL.

V and J are TRBV28 and TRBJ2-5; 7 bases match TRBD2. The germline V gene encodes CDR1 MDHEN and CDR2 SYDVKM. V was clipped by 4 bases and J by 5 bases; unmatched bases: 7. The CDR3 sequence is 14 residues long. The CDR3: CASSWGGSSETQYF. CDR3 DNA sequence: TGTGCCAGCAGTTGGGGCGGGAGCTCCGAGACCCAGTACTTC.

The rearrangement joins TRBV10-3 to TRBJ1-2; D is unresolved. The CDR3 sequence is 13 residues long. Germline V gene data show CDR1 as ENHRY and CDR2 as SYGVKD. V was trimmed by 3 bases and J by 6 bases, leaving 11 bases between them. CDR3 sequence reads: CAISDSWGDGYTF. The DNA for the CDR3 is TGTGCCATCAGTGACAGCTGGGGAGATGGCTACACCTTC.

V usage is TRBV12-3 or TRBV12-4 and J usage is TRBJ1-1; D gene ambiguous. V was pared by 6 bases and J by 7 bases, with 9 bases between. The length of the CDR3 is 11 residues. In DNA, the CDR3 is TGTGCCAGCAGGGCTAGTGGTGAAGCTTTCTTT. Protein: CASRASGEAFF.

The rearrangement links TRBV7-9 to TRBJ1-1, with D perhaps matching TRBD1 (6 bases). V was pared by 4 bases and J by 8 bases, with 17 bases between. This CDR3 has 14 amino acids. Per the germline V gene, CDR1 is SEHNR and CDR2 is FQNEAQ (reference sequence). The CDR3 is CASSSITGNGEAFF. CDR3 bases: TGTGCCAGCAGCTCAATAACAGGGAATGGCGAAGCTTTCTTT.

The V and J genes are TRBV6-5 and TRBJ2-5; 8 bases agree with TRBD1. CDR1 MNHEY and CDR2 SVGAGI come from the germline V gene. The CDR3 contains 15 residues. The V gene end was trimmed by 6 bases and the J gene end by 5 bases; junction bases not matched to a gene: 11. For the CDR3, the DNA is TGTGCCAGCAGAGTCGGACAGGGCTCTAGGGAGACCCAGTACTTC. Translation gives CASRVGQGSRETQYF.

The gene calls are TRBV5-4 and TRBJ2-5, with TRBD2 as a possible D gene (6 bases). CDR1 is SGHNT and CDR2 is YYREEE in the germline V gene (reference sequence). Trimming took off 0 bases at V and 5 bases at J, with 14 bases between the two ends. The CDR3 sequence is 15 residues long. The CDR3: CASSLAGGPPETQYF. The CDR3 coding sequence is TGTGCCAGCAGCTTGGCCGGGGGACCTCCGGAGACCCAGTACTTC.

The chain employs TRBV7-3 and TRBJ2-1; 9 bases are a match to TRBD2. The CDR3 contains 15 residues. Germline V gene lookup returns CDR1 SGHTA and CDR2 FQGTGA. V lost 4 bases and J lost 10; bases outside the gene matches: 11. Here the CDR3 reads CASSSWREGRGEQFF. The CDR3, as DNA: TGTGCCAGCAGCTCATGGCGGGAGGGCCGAGGGGAGCAGTTCTTC. The variable domain in full, with the rest retrieved from reference TRBV7-3 and TRBJ2-1, is GAGVSQTPSNKVTEKGKYVELRCDPISGHTALYWYRQSLGQGPEFLIYFQGTGAADDSGLPNDRFFAVRPEGSVSTLKIQRTERGDSAVYLCASSSWREGRGEQFFGPGTRLTVL.

The V call is TRBV6-5, the J call TRBJ2-7, with 9 bases fitting TRBD1. The germline V gene has CDR1 MNHEY and CDR2 SVGAGI. After removal of 6 bases from V and 6 bases from J, the junction contained 9 bases not matched to a gene. CDR3 length: 14 amino acids. DNA of the CDR3: TGTGCCAGCAGAAGACAGGGGGGTGTGCGCGAGCAGTACTTC. As protein: CASRRQGGVREQYF.

This chain joins TRBV19 and TRBJ1-2; 7 nucleotides agree with TRBD1. The V gene end was trimmed by 7 bases and the J gene end by 2 bases; junction bases not matched to a gene: 7. Germline assignment: CDR1 LNHDA and CDR2 SQIVND (reference sequence). The CDR3 is made up of 14 amino acids. The CDR3 DNA reads TGTGCCAGTACGGACAGGCCCCCAAACTATGGCTACACCTTC. Translating it yields CASTDRPPNYGYTF. Full variable domain (missing parts from reference TRBV19 and TRBJ1-2): DGGITQSPKYLFRKEGQNVTLSCEQNLNHDAMYWYRQDPGQGLRLIYYSQIVNDFQKGDIAEGYSVSREKKESFPLTVTSAQKNPTAFYLCASTDRPPNYGYTFGSGTRLTVV.

The CDR3 DNA reads TGCGCCAGCAGCTTGGTGGGACAGGGGGCGGGCGGCACTGAAGCTTTCTTT. Protein product: CASSLVGQGAGGTEAFF. The chain has TRBV5-1 and TRBJ1-1; 12 positions match TRBD1. Germline CDR1 and CDR2: SGHRS and YFSETQ. The V segment lost 0 bases and the J segment 4 bases; nucleotides outside the gene matches: 7. The CDR3 contains 17 residues.

The chain joins TRBV6-2 or TRBV6-3 to TRBJ1-3; unclear D gene. This CDR3 has 15 amino acids. Trimming left V 6 bases short and J 2 bases short, with 14 bases between. Germline loops: CDR1 MNHEY, CDR2 SVGEGT. The CDR3 here is CASSFGSFPGNTIYF. The CDR3 region has the DNA TGTGCCAGCAGCTTCGGGTCCTTTCCTGGAAACACCATATATTTT.

This clone was seen only a few times. This sequence joins TRBV5-1 and TRBJ2-1; 10 positions agree with TRBD2. With 4 bases clipped from V and 10 bases from J, the junction kept 5 bases outside the gene matches. CDR3 length equals 13 residues. The V gene's germline CDR1 is SGHRS and CDR2 YFSETQ. In nucleotides, the CDR3 is TGCGCCAGCAGCCCTTCACTAGCGGGAGAGCAGTTCTTC. This translates into CASSPSLAGEQFF.

The table lists this clone with a count of one. This chain joins TRBV6-5 and TRBJ1-2; 7 bases line up with TRBD1. CDR3 size: 13 residues. V lost 6 bases and J lost 3; bases outside the gene matches: 4. Germline values: CDR1 MNHEY, CDR2 SVGAGI. CDR3 region: CASSLGTDYGYTF. The CDR3 nucleotides are TGTGCCAGCAGCTTGGGGACAGACTATGGCTACACCTTC.

This rearrangement joins TRBV9 to TRBJ2-5; 11 nucleotides agree with TRBD1. Germline V CDR1 and CDR2: SGDLS, YYNGEE. V lost 3 bases, J lost 5 bases, and 6 bases stayed unmatched. The CDR3 has 15 residues. CDR3 sequence reads: CASSASGTGGETQYF. In DNA form, the CDR3 reads TGTGCCAGCAGCGCATCCGGGACAGGGGGTGAGACCCAGTACTTC.

V is TRBV5-1 and J is TRBJ1-1, with D uncertain. CDR1 and CDR2 from the germline V gene are SGHRS and YFSETQ. V was clipped by 1 base and J by 2 bases, with 9 bases between them. This CDR3 region has 14 residues. The CDR3 sequence: CASSLTSSNTEAFF. CDR3 bases: TGCGCCAGCAGCTTGACTTCCTCTAACACTGAAGCTTTCTTT.

The chain carries TRBV6-5 and TRBJ2-2, with D possibly TRBD1 on 5 matching bases. CDR1 is MNHEY and CDR2 is SVGAGI in the germline V gene. The germline V and J ends were trimmed by 2 bases and 4 bases, with 14 bases remaining between them. CDR3 size: 16 residues. CDR3 amino acids: CASSYKAGSSTGELFF. CDR3 bases: TGTGCCAGCAGTTACAAAGCAGGGTCCAGCACCGGGGAGCTGTTTTTT.